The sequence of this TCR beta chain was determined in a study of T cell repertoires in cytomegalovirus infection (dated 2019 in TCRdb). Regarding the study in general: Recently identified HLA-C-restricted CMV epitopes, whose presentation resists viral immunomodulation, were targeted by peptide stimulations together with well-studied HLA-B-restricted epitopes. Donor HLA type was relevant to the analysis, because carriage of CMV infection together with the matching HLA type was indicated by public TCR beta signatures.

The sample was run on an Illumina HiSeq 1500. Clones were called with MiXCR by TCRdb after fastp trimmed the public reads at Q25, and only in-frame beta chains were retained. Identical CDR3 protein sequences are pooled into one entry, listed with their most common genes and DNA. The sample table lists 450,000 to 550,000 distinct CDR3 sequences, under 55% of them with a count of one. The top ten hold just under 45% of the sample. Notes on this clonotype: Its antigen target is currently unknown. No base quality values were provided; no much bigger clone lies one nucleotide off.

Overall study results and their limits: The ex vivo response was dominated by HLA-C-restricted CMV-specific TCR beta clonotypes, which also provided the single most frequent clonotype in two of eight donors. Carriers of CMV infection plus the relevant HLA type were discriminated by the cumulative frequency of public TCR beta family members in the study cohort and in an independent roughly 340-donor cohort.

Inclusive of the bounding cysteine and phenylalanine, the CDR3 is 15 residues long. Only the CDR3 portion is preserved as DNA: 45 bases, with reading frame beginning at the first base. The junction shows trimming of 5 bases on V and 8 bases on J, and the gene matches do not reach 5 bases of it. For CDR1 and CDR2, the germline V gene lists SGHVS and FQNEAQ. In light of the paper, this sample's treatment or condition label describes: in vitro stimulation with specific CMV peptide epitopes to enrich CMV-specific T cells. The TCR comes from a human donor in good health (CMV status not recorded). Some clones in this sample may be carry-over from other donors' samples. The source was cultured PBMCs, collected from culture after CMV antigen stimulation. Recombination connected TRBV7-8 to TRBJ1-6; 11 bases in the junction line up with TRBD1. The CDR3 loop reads CASSIGTGGYSPLHF. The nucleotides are TGTGCCAGCAGCATAGGGACAGGGGGATATTCACCCCTCCACTTT.